This T cell receptor beta chain was observed in a study of CD8 T cells in ankylosing spondylitis. The study, taken as a whole, reports: Characteristic of ankylosing spondylitis blood, it appeared, was a TCR beta motif comprising fewer than 10 highly homologous variants.

TCRdb used MiXCR to reprocess the 5' RACE reads, holding one entry per CDR3 protein. The sample lists around 220,000 distinct CDR3 sequences, approximately 20% occurring once. Note on this clonotype: Its target is unknown.

This CDR3 has 15 residues. Germline CDR1 is SGDLS and CDR2 is YYNGEE. With 3 bases removed from V and 0 bases from J, the gap between germline ends came to 10 bases. The clonotype comes from a male donor with ankylosing spondylitis. Sequenced input: blood, either unsorted or a sorted T cell fraction (not recorded which). The V and J genes are TRBV9 and TRBJ1-5; D is possibly TRBD1 (5 bases). The CDR3 loop is CASSARGYSNQPQHF. In nucleotides, the CDR3 is TGTGCCAGCAGCGCGAGGGGATATAGCAATCAGCCCCAGCATTTT.